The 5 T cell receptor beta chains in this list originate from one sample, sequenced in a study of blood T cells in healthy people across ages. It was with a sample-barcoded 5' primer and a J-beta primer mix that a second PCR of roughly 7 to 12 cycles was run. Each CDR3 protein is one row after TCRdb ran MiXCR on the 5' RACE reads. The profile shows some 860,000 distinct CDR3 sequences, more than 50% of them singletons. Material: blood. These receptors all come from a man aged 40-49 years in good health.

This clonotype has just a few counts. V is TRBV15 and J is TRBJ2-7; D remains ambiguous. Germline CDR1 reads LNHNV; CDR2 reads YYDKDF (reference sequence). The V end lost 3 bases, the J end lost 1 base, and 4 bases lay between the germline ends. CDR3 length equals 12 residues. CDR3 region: CATSSGSYEQYF. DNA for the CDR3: TGTGCCACCAGCAGCGGTTCCTACGAGCAGTACTTC.

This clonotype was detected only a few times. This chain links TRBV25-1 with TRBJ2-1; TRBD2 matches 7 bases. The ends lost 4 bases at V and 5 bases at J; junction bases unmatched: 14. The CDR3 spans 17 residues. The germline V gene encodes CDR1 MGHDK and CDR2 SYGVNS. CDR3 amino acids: CASSGGRAVSLHNEQFF. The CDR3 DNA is TGTGCCAGCAGTGGGGGGAGGGCCGTAAGTCTCCACAATGAGCAGTTCTTC. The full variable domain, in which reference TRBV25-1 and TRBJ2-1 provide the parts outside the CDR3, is EADIYQTPRYLVIGTGKKITLECSQTMGHDKMYWYQQDPGMELHLIHYSYGVNSTEKGDLSSESTVSRIRTEHFPLTLESARPSHTSQYLCASSGGRAVSLHNEQFFGPGTRLTVL.

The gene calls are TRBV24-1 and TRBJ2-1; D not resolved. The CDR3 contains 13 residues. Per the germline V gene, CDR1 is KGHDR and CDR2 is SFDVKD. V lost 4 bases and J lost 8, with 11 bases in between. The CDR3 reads CATSDQQRYEQFF. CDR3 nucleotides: TGTGCCACCAGTGACCAACAACGGTATGAGCAGTTCTTC.

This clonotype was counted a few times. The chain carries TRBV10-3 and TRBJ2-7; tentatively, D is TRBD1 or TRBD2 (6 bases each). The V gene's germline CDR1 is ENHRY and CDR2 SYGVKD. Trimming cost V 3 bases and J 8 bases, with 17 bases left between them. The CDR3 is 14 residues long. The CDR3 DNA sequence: TGTGCCATCAGTGACGAACGGAGGGGGAAAAAGCAGTACTTC. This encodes CAISDERRGKKQYF.

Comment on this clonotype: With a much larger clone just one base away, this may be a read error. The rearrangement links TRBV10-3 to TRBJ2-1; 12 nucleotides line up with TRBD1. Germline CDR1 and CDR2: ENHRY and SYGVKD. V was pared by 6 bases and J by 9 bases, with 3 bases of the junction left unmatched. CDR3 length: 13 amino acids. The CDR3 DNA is TGTGCCATCAGGGGGGGACAGGGGGCTGAGCAGTTCTTC. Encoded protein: CAIRGGQGAEQFF.